The sequence of this T cell receptor (beta chain) was determined in a study of sequential checkpoint blockade in melanoma. About the research overall: Maintenance nivolumab came after either treatment sequence. 85 to 95 pretreatment tumor DNA samples were TCRβ immunosequenced.

Study results and caveats: PD-L1 staining and CD8+ counts, not mutational load, tracked tumor T-cell clonality.

This clone was seen repeatedly, ten times or more. The antigen is unknown. Treatment: randomized to nivolumab then ipilimumab (arm A) or the reverse (arm B). Clones were read by immunoSEQ multiplex PCR, and TCRdb kept only the in-frame ones, dropping some. The sample has approximately 4,200 clones, around 24% seen once. The germline V gene encodes CDR1 MGHRA and CDR2 YSYEKL. This CDR3 region has 16 residues. V lost 0 bases, J lost 6 bases, and 6 bases stayed unmatched. This chain uses TRBV4-1 with TRBJ2-2, with 8 positions matching TRBD2. This receptor was obtained from a human donor with melanoma. The specimen comprised tumor tissue (inferred from file names), sampled from a patient given nivolumab and ipilimumab in sequence. The CDR3 sequence: CASSQDDGRGPGELFF. CDR3 bases: TGCGCCAGCAGCCAAGATGACGGGAGGGGTCCCGGGGAGCTGTTTTTT.